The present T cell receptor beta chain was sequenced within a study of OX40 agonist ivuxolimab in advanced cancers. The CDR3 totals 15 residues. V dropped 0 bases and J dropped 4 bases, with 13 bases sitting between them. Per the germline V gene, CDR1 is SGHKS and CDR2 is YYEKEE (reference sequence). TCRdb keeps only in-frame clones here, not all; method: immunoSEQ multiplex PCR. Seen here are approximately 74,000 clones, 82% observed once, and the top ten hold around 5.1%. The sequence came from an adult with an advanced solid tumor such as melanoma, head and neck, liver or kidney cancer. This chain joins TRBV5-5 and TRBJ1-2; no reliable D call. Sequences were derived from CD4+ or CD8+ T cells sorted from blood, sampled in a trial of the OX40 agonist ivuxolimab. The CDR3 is CASSLALGAPYGYTF. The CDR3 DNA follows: TGTGCCAGCAGCTTGGCGCTTGGAGCTCCCTATGGCTACACCTTC. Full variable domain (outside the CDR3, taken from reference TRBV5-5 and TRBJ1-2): DAGVTQSPTHLIKTRGQQVTLRCSPISGHKSVSWYQQVLGQGPQFIFQYYEKEERGRGNFPDRFSARQFPNYSSELNVNALLLGDSALYLCASSLALGAPYGYTFGSGTRLTVV.